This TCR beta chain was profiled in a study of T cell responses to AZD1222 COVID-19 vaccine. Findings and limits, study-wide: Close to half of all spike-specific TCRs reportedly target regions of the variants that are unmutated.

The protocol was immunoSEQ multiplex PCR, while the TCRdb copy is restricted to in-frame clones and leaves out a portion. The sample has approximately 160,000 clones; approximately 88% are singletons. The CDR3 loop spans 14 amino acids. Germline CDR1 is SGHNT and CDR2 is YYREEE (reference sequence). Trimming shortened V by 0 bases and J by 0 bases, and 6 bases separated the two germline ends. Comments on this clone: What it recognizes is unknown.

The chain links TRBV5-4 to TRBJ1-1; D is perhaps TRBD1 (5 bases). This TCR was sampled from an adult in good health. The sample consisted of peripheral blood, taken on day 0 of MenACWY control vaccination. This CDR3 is CASSLDRLNTEAFF. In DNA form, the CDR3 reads TGTGCCAGCAGCTTGGACAGGTTGAACACTGAAGCTTTCTTT.